This TCR beta chain is drawn from a study of regulatory T cells in long-lasting Graves disease. This sample's time point: newly diagnosed GD, antithyroid drugs for less than 3 months. Construction of the TCR library relied on RNA isolated from PBMCs. With iRepertoire HTBI primers and Arm-PCR of CDR3 regions, TCR beta libraries were built. Using its own MiXCR run on the multiplex PCR reads, TCRdb lists one record per CDR3 protein. The sample lists about 620,000 distinct CDR3 sequences, roughly 15% occurring once. This clonotype was counted many times. CDR1 and CDR2 (germline): LGHDT, YNNKEL (reference sequence). Deletions cut 8 bases from V and 4 bases from J, with 14 bases between. CDR3 length equals 13 residues. The same data also contributed to another study, on T cells in Graves' hyperthyroidism and ophthalmopathy. That publication notes: Using the HTBI primer set, a first-round RT-PCR was run on the TCR CDR3. Onset of ophthalmopathy came a median around 6.5 months after the model predicted it.

The sample in question was peripheral blood mononuclear cells (PBMCs), obtained at new diagnosis, from a patient treated with antithyroid drugs. V gene TRBV3-1 combines with J gene TRBJ1-2, with a weak D call TRBD1 (5 bases). This clonotype originated in a woman aged 25 to 39 with Graves disease. CDR3 bases: TGTGCCAGCTCGCGTGGGGGGGGCTATGGCTACACCTTC. Amino acids: CASSRGGGYGYTF.